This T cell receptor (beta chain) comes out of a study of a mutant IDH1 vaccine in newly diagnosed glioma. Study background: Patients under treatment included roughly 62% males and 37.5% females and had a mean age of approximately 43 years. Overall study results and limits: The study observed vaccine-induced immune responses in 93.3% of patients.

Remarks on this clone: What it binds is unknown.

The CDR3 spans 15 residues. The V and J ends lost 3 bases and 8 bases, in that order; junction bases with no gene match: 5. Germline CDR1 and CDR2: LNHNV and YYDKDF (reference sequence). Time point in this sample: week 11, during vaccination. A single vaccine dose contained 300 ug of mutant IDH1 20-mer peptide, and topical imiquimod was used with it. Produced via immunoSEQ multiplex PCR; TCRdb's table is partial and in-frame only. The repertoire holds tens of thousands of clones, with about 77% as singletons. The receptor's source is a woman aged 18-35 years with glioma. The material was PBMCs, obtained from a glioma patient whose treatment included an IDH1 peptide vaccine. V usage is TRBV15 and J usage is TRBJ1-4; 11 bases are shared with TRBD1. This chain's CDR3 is CATSRGQGEEEKLFF. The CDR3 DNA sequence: TGTGCCACCAGCAGGGGACAGGGGGAGGAAGAAAAACTGTTTTTT.